This TCR beta chain appears in the sequencing data of a study of blood T cell repertoires in COVID-19. As for the study in general: Spain, Italy and the United States supplied samples that represented acute and convalescent COVID-19.

Sequencing was performed with immunoSEQ multiplex PCR; in TCRdb, only in-frame clones are kept and a portion is missing. The table shows under 450,000 clones, with around four fifths occurring only once. Assignment of participants to cohorts was predicated upon participant-reported clinical history. Recovered status applied to Cohort 3 donors who had two consecutive negative PCRs. It also applied to those with clearance or with symptom resolution. The sequence came from a woman aged 45-59 years who had recovered from COVID-19. Sequencing was performed on PBMCs or T cells enriched from blood (not recorded which).

The CDR3 sequence is CASSVGLEITGNTIYF. The CDR3 region has the DNA TGTGCCAGCAGCGTAGGGTTGGAGATTACTGGAAACACCATATATTTT. The chain is built from TRBV9 and TRBJ1-3; D gene uncertain. Germline-derived CDR1 and CDR2 are SGDLS and YYNGEE. CDR3 length equals 16 residues. Trimming pared 0 bases from V and 2 bases from J, leaving 12 bases between.